Shown below are 27 T cell receptor beta chains from a single sample sequenced in a study of Ad26.COV2.S vaccination and SARS-CoV-2 variants. Repertoires were generated with immunoSEQ multiplex PCR, while TCRdb's copy carries only in-frame clones and drops some. Of a few hundred thousand clones in the sample, approximately 90% are singletons; the top ten hold approximately 1.9%. Treatment meaning: around 19 received Ad26.COV2.S at low or high dose, single or two shots; roughly 5 received placebo; per-sample allocation not given. The samples were gathered on day 63 after the first injection of vaccine or placebo. Sample: peripheral blood, taken in a trial of Ad26.COV2.S vaccine versus placebo. The origin of the receptors is a person aged 18 to 59 who received the Ad26.COV2.S COVID-19 vaccine or a placebo.

The chain carries TRBV15 and TRBJ1-4; 8 bases are a match to TRBD1. This CDR3 has 17 residues. CDR1 is LNHNV, CDR2 YYDKDF, per germline (reference sequence). V was clipped by 4 bases and J by 7 bases; unmatched bases: 14. This chain's CDR3 is CATSTRTGLGRREKLFF. CDR3 sequence (DNA): TGTGCCACCAGCACTCGGACAGGGCTTGGGCGTCGTGAAAAACTGTTTTTT.

The rearrangement uses TRBV7-2 and TRBJ1-4, with D maybe TRBD1 (6 bases). Between the trimmed V and J ends, which lost 1 base and 7 bases, there was a span of 10 bases. The length of the CDR3 is 14 residues. Germline values: CDR1 SGHTA, CDR2 FQGNSA. CDR3 amino acids: CASSLGGASEKLFF. The CDR3 bases are TGTGCCAGCAGCTTAGGGGGGGCAAGTGAAAAACTGTTTTTT.

The J gene is TRBJ2-3, the V gene TRBV4-1, with D possibly TRBD1 on 6 matching bases. Germline V CDR1 and CDR2: MGHRA, YSYEKL. V shed 1 base and J shed 3 bases, with 20 bases lying between them. The CDR3 loop spans 18 amino acids. CDR3 sequence (DNA): TGCGCCAGCAGCCAAGGGCGGGCCAGGGGAAAAAGGACAGATACGCAGTATTTT. This codes for CASSQGRARGKRTDTQYF.

The rearrangement joins TRBV19 to TRBJ2-2; unclear D gene. Germline assignment: CDR1 LNHDA and CDR2 SQIVND (reference sequence). The CDR3 sequence is 13 residues long. V was trimmed by 8 bases and J by 2 bases, leaving 9 bases between them. The CDR3, as DNA: TGTGCCAGTCGAACTCCAAACACCGGGGAGCTGTTTTTT. Protein: CASRTPNTGELFF.

The chain employs TRBV6-5 and TRBJ2-7; 7 bases align to TRBD2. This CDR3 spans 14 amino acids. CDR1 MNHEY and CDR2 SVGAGI come from the germline V gene. The junction had 5 bases not matched to a gene; V was cut back by 3 bases and J by 3 bases. For the CDR3, the DNA is TGTGCCAGCAGTTATCGGGGAGGGCTCTACGAGCAGTACTTC. The encoded protein is CASSYRGGLYEQYF.

The J gene is TRBJ2-7, the V gene TRBV27; D is undetermined. The CDR3 covers 13 residues. Germline CDR1 and CDR2: MNHEY and SMNVEV (reference sequence). Trimming left V 6 bases short and J 3 bases short, with 12 bases between. CDR3 region: CASRPRTVYEQYF. DNA of the CDR3: TGTGCCAGCAGACCCCGGACCGTCTACGAGCAGTACTTC.

The CDR3 DNA reads as TGTGCCAGCAGGATACTAGGGCGGGAGGGGAACGAGCAGTACTTC. It is translated as CASRILGREGNEQYF. The rearrangement uses TRBV7-2 and TRBJ2-7; 9 bases are shared with TRBD2. The CDR3 has 15 residues. With V trimmed by 6 bases and J by 5 bases, 11 bases remained unmatched. Germline lookup yields CDR1 SGHTA and CDR2 FQGNSA.

Comment on this clone: The junction shows a germline mismatch at one end, possibly a read error. The rearrangement links TRBV7-7 to TRBJ1-4; possible D gene TRBD1, 5 bases. CDR3 length: 15 amino acids. From germline, CDR1 is SSHAT and CDR2 FNYEAQ (reference sequence). The CDR3 DNA reads as TGTGCTAGCAGCTTATCGGGGGGTACTAATGAAAAACTGTTTTTT. Its protein product is CASSLSGGTNEKLFF.

The chain combines TRBV6-2 or TRBV6-3 with TRBJ2-3, with TRBD2 matching over 7 bases. CDR1 and CDR2 from the germline V gene are MNHEY and SVGEGT. V lost 1 base, J lost 7 bases, and 8 bases stayed unmatched. CDR3 length: 15 amino acids. This chain's CDR3 is CASSYLAGERNTQYF. The CDR3 DNA follows: TGTGCCAGCAGTTACTTGGCGGGAGAACGTAATACGCAGTATTTT.

The chain employs TRBV12-3 or TRBV12-4 and TRBJ2-7, with a weak D call TRBD2 (6 bases). V lost 3 bases and J lost 3, with 9 bases in between. CDR3 size: 13 residues. DNA of the CDR3: TGTGCCAGCAGTTTCGTGGGGGGCTACGAGCAGTACTTC. Encoded protein: CASSFVGGYEQYF.

This chain connects TRBV11-2 to TRBJ1-4; D not resolved. V was cut by 4 bases and J by 6 bases, with 12 bases left in between. Germline V lookup: CDR1 SGHAT, CDR2 FQNNGV. The CDR3 runs 14 residues. The CDR3 DNA follows: TGTGCCAGCAGCTCGAGAGTGGGCGATGAAAAACTGTTTTTT. It codes for CASSSRVGDEKLFF.

This chain's CDR3 is CASSLAGAQETQYF. DNA of the CDR3: TGCGCCAGCAGCTTGGCAGGGGCCCAAGAGACCCAGTACTTC. The V gene is TRBV5-1, the J gene TRBJ2-5; weak D call: TRBD1 (6 bases). Germline loops: CDR1 SGHRS, CDR2 YFSETQ. The CDR3 extends over 14 amino acids. The V end lost 0 bases, the J end lost 1 base, and 7 bases lay between the germline ends.

This sequence joins TRBV6-5 and TRBJ2-1; TRBD2 matches 13 bases. Trimming removed 8 bases from V and 7 bases from J; junction bases left unmatched: 8. In germline, CDR1 is MNHEY, CDR2 SVGAGI. This CDR3 is built from 15 residues. CDR3 nucleotides: TGTGCCAGCTCAAGACTAGCGGGAGGAGCTAATGAGCAGTTCTTC. Translation gives CASSRLAGGANEQFF.

This chain links TRBV3-1 (or the pseudogene TRBV3-2) with TRBJ2-1; D not certain. Trimming left V 4 bases short and J 8 bases short, with 9 bases between. CDR3 size: 12 residues. The germline CDR1 and CDR2 sequences are LGHDT and YNNKEL (reference sequence). CDR3 in DNA: TGTGCCAGCAGCCCGAACTTACATGAGCAGTTCTTC. Its protein product is CASSPNLHEQFF.

On this clone itself: Different DNA sequences within this sample yield the same CDR3. This sequence joins TRBV30 and TRBJ1-5; unclear D gene. CDR1 is GTSNPN, CDR2 SVGIG, per germline (reference sequence). The CDR3 covers 14 residues. V dropped 0 bases and J dropped 7 bases, with 13 bases sitting between them. Here the CDR3 DNA reads TGTGCCTGGAGTGTACGGGGAGGAGACCAGCCCCAGCATTTT. Its protein is CAWSVRGGDQPQHF. Together with reference TRBV30 and TRBJ1-5, the CDR3 gives the full variable domain: SQTIHQWPATLVQPVGSPLSLECTVEGTSNPNLYWYRQAAGRGLQLLFYSVGIGQISSEVPQNLSASRPQDRQFILSSKKLLLSDSGFYLCAWSVRGGDQPQHFGDGTRLSIL.

The chain has TRBV18 and TRBJ1-5; TRBD1 is a possible D gene (5 bases). This CDR3 region has 15 residues. The V and J ends lost 1 base and 4 bases respectively, with 11 bases between them. CDR1 and CDR2 from the germline V gene are KGHSH and LQKENI. The CDR3, as DNA: TGTGCCAGCTCACCACGGGGGGGTAGTAATCAGCCCCAGCATTTT. This sequence encodes CASSPRGGSNQPQHF.

The count of this clone is one. This CDR3 is also generated by other DNA sequences in the sample. V usage is TRBV18 and J usage is TRBJ2-5; TRBD2 matches 16 bases. Looked up from germline, CDR1 is KGHSH and CDR2 is LQKENI. Germline trimming cut 0 bases from V and 5 bases from J; bases unmatched to any gene: 0. The CDR3 runs 16 residues. The CDR3 protein is CASSPPGLAGGETQYF. For the CDR3, the DNA is TGTGCCAGCTCACCACCGGGACTAGCGGGAGGGGAGACCCAGTACTTC.

In its sample, this clone was seen a few times. The chain employs TRBV5-8 and TRBJ2-4, with 7 nucleotides matching TRBD1. Germline CDR1 and CDR2: SGHTS and YDEGEE. With V trimmed by 3 bases and J by 12 bases, 12 bases remained unmatched. The CDR3 runs to 14 residues. The CDR3, as DNA: TGTGCCAGCAGCTCTGACAGGGCTGGGGCGGCTCAGTACTTC. This sequence encodes CASSSDRAGAAQYF.

The V gene is TRBV6-2 or TRBV6-3, the J gene TRBJ1-5; TRBD1 is a possible D gene (5 bases). The CDR3 has 15 residues. The germline V and J ends were trimmed by 4 bases and 0 bases, with 10 bases remaining between them. CDR1 and CDR2 (germline): MNHEY, SVGEGT. CDR3 protein: CASSFGGNSNQPQHF. The DNA of the CDR3 is TGTGCCAGCAGTTTTGGGGGGAATAGCAATCAGCCCCAGCATTTT.

The chain uses TRBV5-1 and TRBJ2-7, with D hard to call. V was clipped by 2 bases and J by 0 bases, with 9 bases between them. The CDR3 loop spans 14 amino acids. Germline-derived CDR1 and CDR2 are SGHRS and YFSETQ. The CDR3 is CASSFGQDSYEQYF. The DNA for the CDR3 is TGCGCCAGCAGCTTCGGGCAGGACTCCTACGAGCAGTACTTC.

The chain links TRBV15 to TRBJ2-3, with D uncertain. This CDR3 comprises 15 residues. V gave up 5 bases and J gave up 0 bases, with 12 bases separating them. Germline CDR1 and CDR2: LNHNV and YYDKDF (reference sequence). The CDR3 DNA reads TGTGCCACCAGCCGCCGGGCCCTGAGCACAGATACGCAGTATTTT. This sequence encodes CATSRRALSTDTQYF.

Only a few counts were recorded for this clone. The chain uses TRBV9 and TRBJ1-5; the match to TRBD1 covers 7 bases. This CDR3 contains 13 residues. CDR1 SGDLS and CDR2 YYNGEE come from the germline V gene. In nucleotides, the CDR3 is TGTGCATCCGGGACAGTGGCCGATCAGCCCCAGCATTTT. Translation gives CASGTVADQPQHF.

This rearrangement joins TRBV28 to TRBJ1-1; D is perhaps TRBD1 (6 bases). The germline gives CDR1 MDHEN, CDR2 SYDVKM. Between the trimmed V and J ends, which lost 7 bases and 1 base, there was a span of 16 bases. There are 15 residues in the CDR3. In DNA, the CDR3 is TGTGCCAGCACCCCAGCAGGGGCGGGGAACACTGAAGCTTTCTTT. Translated: CASTPAGAGNTEAFF.

CDR3 in amino acids: CASNSRWDTQYF. As DNA, the CDR3 is TGTGCCAGCAATTCGCGATGGGATACGCAGTATTTT. The J gene is TRBJ2-3, the V gene TRBV7-2; the D is unclear. With 7 bases removed from V and 6 bases from J, the gap between germline ends came to 11 bases. Germline V gene data show CDR1 as SGHTA and CDR2 as FQGNSA. The CDR3 has 12 residues.

This chain joins TRBV5-4 and TRBJ2-7; D might be TRBD2 (6 bases). The ends were cut back, 4 bases at V and 5 bases at J, with 16 bases in the middle. The CDR3 covers 14 residues. The germline V gene encodes CDR1 SGHNT and CDR2 YYREEE (reference sequence). The CDR3 region is CASSPDLREDEQYF. The CDR3 DNA reads TGTGCCAGCAGCCCCGACTTGAGGGAGGACGAGCAGTACTTC. The variable domain in full, with the rest retrieved from reference TRBV5-4 and TRBJ2-7, is ETGVTQSPTHLIKTRGQQVTLRCSSQSGHNTVSWYQQALGQGPQFIFQYYREEENGRGNFPPRFSGLQFPNYSSELNVNALELDDSALYLCASSPDLREDEQYFGPGTRLTVT.

The rearrangement joins TRBV19 to TRBJ2-7; a weak D match, TRBD1 (5 bases). V was trimmed by 4 bases and J by 1 base, leaving 11 bases between them. The CDR3 runs to 14 residues. Per the germline V gene, CDR1 is LNHDA and CDR2 is SQIVND (reference sequence). This CDR3 reads CASSRTYRSYEQYF. CDR3 sequence (DNA): TGTGCCAGTAGTAGGACATACCGTTCCTACGAGCAGTACTTC.

This clone was seen a single time. V is TRBV10-3 and J is TRBJ2-7; TRBD2 matches 13 bases. This CDR3 has 13 amino acids. Germline V gives CDR1 ENHRY, CDR2 SYGVKD. After removal of 10 bases from V and 2 bases from J, the junction contained 2 bases not matched to a gene. In DNA, the CDR3 is TGTGCCACCACTAGCGGGAGGGCCTACGAGCAGTACTTC. Amino acids: CATTSGRAYEQYF.